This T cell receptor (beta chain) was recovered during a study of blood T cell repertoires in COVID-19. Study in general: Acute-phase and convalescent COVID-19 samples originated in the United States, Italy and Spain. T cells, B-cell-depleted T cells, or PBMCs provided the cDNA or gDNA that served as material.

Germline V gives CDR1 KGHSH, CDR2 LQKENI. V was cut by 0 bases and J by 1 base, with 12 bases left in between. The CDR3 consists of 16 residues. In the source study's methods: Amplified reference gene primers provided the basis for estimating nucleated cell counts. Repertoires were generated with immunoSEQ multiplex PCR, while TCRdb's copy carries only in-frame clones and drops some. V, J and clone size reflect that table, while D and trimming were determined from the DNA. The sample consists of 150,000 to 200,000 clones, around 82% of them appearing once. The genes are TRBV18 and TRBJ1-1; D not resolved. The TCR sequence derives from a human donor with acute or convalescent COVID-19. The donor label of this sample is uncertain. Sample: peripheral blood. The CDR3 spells CASSPPGRVENTEAFF. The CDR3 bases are TGTGCCAGCTCACCACCCGGGAGGGTTGAGAACACTGAAGCTTTCTTT. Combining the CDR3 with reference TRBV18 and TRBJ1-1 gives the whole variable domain NAGVMQNPRHLVRRRGQEARLRCSPMKGHSHVYWYRQLPEEGLKFMVYLQKENIIDESGMPKERFSAEFPKEGPSILRIQQVVRGDSAAYFCASSPPGRVENTEAFFGQGTRLTVV.